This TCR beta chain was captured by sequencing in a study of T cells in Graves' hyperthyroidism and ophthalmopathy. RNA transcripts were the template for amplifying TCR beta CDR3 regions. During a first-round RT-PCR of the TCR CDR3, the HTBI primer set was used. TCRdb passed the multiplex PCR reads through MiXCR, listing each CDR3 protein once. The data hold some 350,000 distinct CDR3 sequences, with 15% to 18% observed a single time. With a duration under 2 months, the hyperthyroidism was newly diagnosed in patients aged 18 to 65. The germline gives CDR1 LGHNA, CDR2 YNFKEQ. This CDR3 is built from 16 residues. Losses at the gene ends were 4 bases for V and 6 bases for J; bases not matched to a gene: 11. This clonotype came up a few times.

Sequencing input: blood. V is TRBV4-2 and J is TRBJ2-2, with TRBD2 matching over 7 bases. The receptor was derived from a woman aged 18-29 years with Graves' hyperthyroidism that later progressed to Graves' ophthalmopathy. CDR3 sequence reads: CASSRIGLAGAGELFF. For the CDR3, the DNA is TGTGCCAGCAGCCGCATCGGCTTGGCGGGAGCCGGGGAGCTGTTTTTT.